This T cell receptor (beta chain) was retrieved from a study of cytomegalovirus exposure and HLA in healthy donors. On this clone: A read error may account for a junction end that differs from germline.

PCR used 60 Vbeta primers and 13 Jbeta primers. Generated by immunoSEQ multiplex PCR, the TCRdb table keeps only in-frame clones and is missing some. The sample has approximately 190,000 clones, around 75% seen once. Germline-derived CDR1 and CDR2 are SEHNR and FQNEAQ (reference sequence). This CDR3 spans 15 amino acids. Sequenced sample: PBMCs. The chain is built from TRBV7-9 and TRBJ2-7; 8 nucleotides agree with TRBD1. This TCR was sampled from a man between 35 and 55 years old in good health and CMV-seropositive. The CDR3 sequence: CSSSPTPGQVYEQYF. The CDR3 DNA is TGTTCCAGCAGCCCTACTCCGGGACAGGTCTACGAGCAGTACTTC.